The TCR beta chain described here comes from a study of T cells in narcolepsy. Findings and caveats of the study: Healthy controls reportedly lacked the autoreactive clonotypes serially found in patients' blood.

To note about this clone: Its matching antigen is unknown.

This CDR3 contains 16 residues. V dropped 3 bases and J dropped 2; count of bases not matched to a gene: 10. The germline CDR1 and CDR2 sequences are KGHSH and LQKENI. Produced via immunoSEQ multiplex PCR; TCRdb's table is partial and in-frame only. The sample lists 20,000 to 30,000 clones; roughly two thirds were seen once. The sample was memory (CD45RA-) CD4+ T cells from blood. The sequence came from a human donor in good health. The genes are TRBV18 and TRBJ2-7, with 7 bases lining up with TRBD2. This CDR3 reads CASSPTSGRGPYEQYF. The DNA for the CDR3 is TGTGCCAGCTCACCGACGTCGGGGAGGGGTCCCTACGAGCAGTACTTC.